The 32 T cell receptor beta chains below come from one sample, sequenced in a study of T cells in Graves' hyperthyroidism and ophthalmopathy. The investigators amplified TCR beta CDR3 regions from RNA transcripts. The HTBI primer set drove a first-round RT-PCR of the TCR CDR3. A single record per CDR3 protein comes from TCRdb applying MiXCR to the multiplex PCR reads. The table records 250,000 to 350,000 distinct CDR3 sequences, approximately 20% of them present only once. Sequencing was carried out using blood. The receptors were gathered from a man aged 25 to 45 with Graves' ophthalmopathy.

This clonotype was counted many times. The chain links TRBV2 to TRBJ1-5; no clear D gene. Per germline, CDR1 SNHLY and CDR2 FYNNEI. This CDR3 is 14 amino acids long. Trimming stripped 1 base from V and 4 bases from J, with 8 bases between. The CDR3 region is CASSEGPGNQPQHF. CDR3 in DNA: TGTGCCAGCAGTGAAGGCCCGGGGAATCAGCCCCAGCATTTT.

This clonotype occurred many times. This sequence joins TRBV5-5 and TRBJ1-2; 12 bases are shared with TRBD1. This CDR3 has 16 residues. J lost 4 bases, V lost 0 bases, and 4 bases had no gene match. Germline loops: CDR1 SGHKS, CDR2 YYEKEE (reference sequence). This chain's CDR3 is CASSLGDRGRFYGYTF. The CDR3 DNA reads TGTGCCAGCAGCTTGGGGGACAGGGGGCGCTTCTATGGCTACACCTTC.

This rearrangement joins TRBV20-1 to TRBJ2-5, with TRBD1 matching 7 bases. CDR1 and CDR2 from the germline V gene are DFQATT and SNEGSKA (reference sequence). J lost 1 base, V lost 3 bases, and 5 bases had no gene match. The CDR3 spans 14 residues. CDR3 in amino acids: CSARTGNGQETQYF. CDR3 coding DNA: TGCAGTGCTAGGACAGGGAACGGCCAAGAGACCCAGTACTTC.

This clonotype was counted between two and nine times. This rearrangement joins TRBV19 to TRBJ2-5; 10 bases match TRBD2. Germline lookup yields CDR1 LNHDA and CDR2 SQIVND (reference sequence). This CDR3 is 15 amino acids long. V lost 3 bases and J lost 5; bases outside the gene matches: 6. The CDR3 loop is CASSIGAGGLETQYF. Written as DNA, the CDR3 is TGTGCCAGTAGTATTGGAGCGGGAGGGCTGGAGACCCAGTACTTC.

This clonotype came up a few times. The J gene is TRBJ2-2, the V gene TRBV5-6, with a tentative D call TRBD2 (5 bases). The V gene lost 0 bases and the J gene lost 2 bases, with 11 bases spanning the gap. Per the germline V gene, CDR1 is SGHDT and CDR2 is YYEEEE. CDR3 length: 16 residues. CDR3 residues: CASSLVSRANTGELFF. The CDR3 DNA is TGTGCCAGCAGCTTGGTTTCGCGGGCTAACACCGGGGAGCTGTTTTTT. The variable domain in full, with the rest retrieved from reference TRBV5-6 and TRBJ2-2, is DAGVTQSPTHLIKTRGQQVTLRCSPKSGHDTVSWYQQALGQGPQFIFQYYEEEERQRGNFPDRFSGHQFPNYSSELNVNALLLGDSALYLCASSLVSRANTGELFFGEGSRLTVL.

V and J are TRBV6-1 and TRBJ2-1; no reliable D call. The V gene's germline CDR1 is MNHNS and CDR2 SASEGT. Deletions cut 7 bases from V and 0 bases from J, with 10 bases between. The CDR3 has 14 residues. CDR3 coding DNA: TGTGCCAGCATCCCCATAATCTCCTACAATGAGCAGTTCTTC. Protein product: CASIPIISYNEQFF.

This clonotype was detected only a few times. This sequence joins TRBV7-9 and TRBJ2-7; 15 nucleotides match TRBD2. V lost 5 bases to trimming and J lost 0 bases; unmatched junction nucleotides: 8. This CDR3 is built from 18 residues. CDR1 and CDR2 (germline): SEHNR, FQNEAQ (reference sequence). The CDR3 is CASSPGLAGGVLSYEQYF. CDR3 nucleotide sequence: TGTGCCAGCAGCCCCGGACTAGCGGGAGGGGTTCTCTCCTACGAGCAGTACTTC.

This clonotype was observed many times. This chain joins TRBV20-1 and TRBJ2-7, with 13 bases aligning to TRBD2. The CDR3 is 14 residues long. Unmatched junction bases numbered 7, after V lost 7 bases and J lost 4 bases. CDR1 and CDR2 (germline): DFQATT, SNEGSKA (reference sequence). The CDR3 region is CSVRTSGSKYEQYF. The CDR3 bases are TGCAGTGTAAGGACTAGCGGGAGTAAGTACGAGCAGTACTTC.

The chain recombines TRBV7-3 with TRBJ2-3, with TRBD1 identical over 7 bases. The V and J ends lost 5 bases and 4 bases, in that order; junction bases with no gene match: 12. This CDR3 has 16 amino acids. Germline V gene lookup returns CDR1 SGHTA and CDR2 FQGTGA. The CDR3 DNA follows: TGTGCCAGCAGCGAAGGGACAGCTTTTGGGCCAGATACGCAGTATTTT. This translates into CASSEGTAFGPDTQYF.

This clonotype was picked up a small number of times. The chain carries TRBV10-3 and TRBJ1-1, with no clear D. This CDR3 comprises 13 residues. V was pared by 4 bases and J by 7 bases, with 13 bases between. Germline loops: CDR1 ENHRY, CDR2 SYGVKD. The DNA of the CDR3 is TGTGCCATCAGTGGCAGGTTCGACGATGAAGCTTTCTTT. Protein: CAISGRFDDEAFF.

This clonotype was recorded a few times. V gene TRBV12-3 or TRBV12-4 combines with J gene TRBJ2-2; D remains unclear. CDR3 length: 13 residues. Trimming left V 2 bases short and J 6 bases short, with 7 bases between. CDR3 loop: CASSLSRSGELFF. The CDR3 DNA sequence: TGTGCCAGCAGTTTAAGTAGGTCCGGGGAGCTGTTTTTT.

This clonotype was seen many times. The chain uses TRBV6-2 or TRBV6-3 and TRBJ2-1, with D maybe TRBD2 (5 bases). Germline V gene data show CDR1 as MNHEY and CDR2 as SVGEGT. There are 14 residues in the CDR3. V was trimmed by 6 bases and J by 3 bases, leaving 12 bases between them. The CDR3 loop reads CASRTPEVYNEQFF. CDR3 in DNA: TGTGCCAGCAGGACCCCGGAGGTCTACAATGAGCAGTTCTTC.

There are many counts of this clonotype. The CDR3 reads CTSPDSPKTNYGYTF. CDR3 nucleotide sequence: TGTACCAGTCCGGACAGTCCTAAAACCAACTATGGCTACACCTTC. The rearrangement links TRBV30 to TRBJ1-2; maybe TRBD1 (6 bases). This CDR3 spans 15 amino acids. The germline V gene encodes CDR1 GTSNPN and CDR2 SVGIG (reference sequence). Based on the CDR3 plus reference TRBV30 and TRBJ1-2, the full variable domain is SQTIHQWPATLVQPVGSPLSLECTVEGTSNPNLYWYRQAAGRGLQLLFYSVGIGQISSEVPQNLSASRPQDRQFILSSKKLLLSDSGFYLCTSPDSPKTNYGYTFGSGTRLTVV.

This clonotype has ten or more counts. The rearrangement uses TRBV2 and TRBJ2-7, with 10 nucleotides matching TRBD1. This CDR3 spans 15 amino acids. Germline CDR1 and CDR2: SNHLY and FYNNEI. The V and J ends lost 2 bases and 6 bases, in that order; junction bases with no gene match: 7. CDR3 sequence (DNA): TGTGCCAGCAGTGAATCAGGACAGGGGGTCGGCGAGCAGTACTTC. Translated: CASSESGQGVGEQYF.

This clonotype was recorded many times. The chain recombines TRBV12-3 or TRBV12-4 with TRBJ2-1; 12 bases fit TRBD2. Losses at the gene ends were 5 bases for V and 11 bases for J; bases not matched to a gene: 10. The CDR3 has 15 residues. CDR3 amino acids: CASSIGTSGPEKQFF. DNA for the CDR3: TGTGCCAGCAGTATCGGGACTAGCGGGCCAGAGAAGCAGTTCTTC.

This clonotype was counted once. The J gene is TRBJ2-5, the V gene TRBV5-1; D is unresolved. Trimming cost V 0 bases and J 4 bases, with 10 bases left between them. This CDR3 is built from 14 residues. Germline V gives CDR1 SGHRS, CDR2 YFSETQ. In DNA form, the CDR3 reads TGCGCCAGCAGCTTGGAATCGGTTGGAGAGACCCAGTACTTC. The encoded protein is CASSLESVGETQYF. Full variable domain (rest looked up from reference TRBV5-1 and TRBJ2-5): KAGVTQTPRYLIKTRGQQVTLSCSPISGHRSVSWYQQTPGQGLQFLFEYFSETQRNKGNFPGRFSGRQFSNSRSEMNVSTLELGDSALYLCASSLESVGETQYFGPGTRLLVL.

The chain is built from TRBV19 and TRBJ2-7; 9 bases are a match to TRBD1. V dropped 6 bases and J dropped 6; count of bases not matched to a gene: 6. The germline V gene encodes CDR1 LNHDA and CDR2 SQIVND (reference sequence). The CDR3 consists of 13 residues. The CDR3 sequence: CASRRTGVAEQYF. In DNA form, the CDR3 reads TGTGCCAGTAGGCGGACAGGGGTGGCCGAGCAGTACTTC.

This clonotype showed up many times. The rearrangement uses TRBV30 and TRBJ1-1, with 9 bases fitting TRBD1. CDR3 length equals 15 residues. CDR1 GTSNPN and CDR2 SVGIG come from the germline V gene (reference sequence). With 1 base clipped from V and 6 bases from J, the junction kept 9 bases outside the gene matches. This chain's CDR3 is CAWSGSDRGASEAFF. CDR3 in DNA: TGTGCCTGGAGTGGCTCCGACAGGGGGGCTTCTGAAGCTTTCTTT.

This clonotype was seen a handful of times. CDR3 residues: CASSLVAGSRGELFF. Here the CDR3 DNA reads TGTGCCAGCAGCTTAGTTGCGGGATCTCGGGGGGAGCTGTTTTTT. The J gene is TRBJ2-2, the V gene TRBV11-3; D might be TRBD2 (6 bases). Trimming took off 1 base at V and 8 bases at J, with 14 bases between the two ends. Germline loops: CDR1 SGHNT, CDR2 YENEEA. The CDR3 sequence is 15 residues long.

There are a few counts of this clonotype. The CDR3 loop is CASSLTLTGMRDEQFF. For the CDR3, the DNA is TGTGCCAGCAGCTTAACCCTGACAGGGATGAGGGATGAGCAGTTCTTC. This chain joins TRBV7-3 and TRBJ2-1, with 7 bases matching TRBD1. This CDR3 comprises 16 residues. Trimming at V came to 0 bases and at J to 8 bases, leaving 10 bases not matched to a gene. Germline-derived CDR1 and CDR2 are SGHTA and FQGTGA.

This clonotype was found a few times. The CDR3 is CASSPIRDDLDYGYTF. The CDR3 region has the DNA TGCGCCAGCAGCCCGATCCGGGATGATCTCGACTATGGCTACACCTTC. This chain uses TRBV5-1 with TRBJ1-2; unclear D gene. Trimming removed 4 bases at V and 3 bases at J, with 19 bases between. Germline V CDR1 and CDR2: SGHRS, YFSETQ. This CDR3 spans 16 amino acids.

The CDR3: CASSQATGVGGYTF. Written as DNA, the CDR3 is TGTGCCAGCAGTCAAGCAACAGGGGTAGGAGGCTACACCTTC. This chain joins TRBV28 and TRBJ1-2, with 7 bases that match TRBD1. Trimming took 5 bases from V and 8 from J; bases not matched to a gene: 11. The CDR3 spans 14 residues. Germline lookup yields CDR1 MDHEN and CDR2 SYDVKM.

The rearrangement links TRBV20-1 to TRBJ1-2; D may be TRBD1 (6 bases). Germline V CDR1 and CDR2: DFQATT, SNEGSKA (reference sequence). The CDR3 covers 14 residues. With 4 bases removed from V and 2 bases from J, the gap between germline ends came to 14 bases. The CDR3 DNA sequence: TGCAGTGCTACCGGGGACACTTACAACTATGGCTACACCTTC. Amino acids: CSATGDTYNYGYTF.

This clonotype was recorded at least ten times. At one end, the junction sequence differs from germline, possibly due to a read error. This chain connects TRBV20-1 to TRBJ1-2; D possibly corresponds to TRBD1 (6 bases). CDR1 DFQATT and CDR2 SNEGSKA come from the germline V gene (reference sequence). The CDR3 totals 13 residues. The CDR3 nucleotides are TGCAGTGCCAGAGGGGGACCTAACTATGGCTACACCTTC. Its translation is CSARGGPNYGYTF.

This clonotype was counted at least ten times. The V and J genes are TRBV6-1 and TRBJ2-7, with 9 nucleotides matching TRBD1. After removal of 6 bases from V and 0 bases from J, the junction contained 6 bases not matched to a gene. This CDR3 has 15 residues. Germline lookup yields CDR1 MNHNS and CDR2 SASEGT. The CDR3 DNA reads as TGTGCCAGCAGGAAGACAGGGGGGAGCTCCTACGAGCAGTACTTC. Protein product: CASRKTGGSSYEQYF.

The gene calls are TRBV12-3 or TRBV12-4 and TRBJ2-2; D uncertain. The CDR3 totals 13 residues. V was clipped by 5 bases and J by 4 bases, with 8 bases between them. The DNA of the CDR3 is TGTGCCAGCAGTAGGGTGCGCACCGGGGAGCTGTTTTTT. It is translated as CASSRVRTGELFF.

This clonotype was counted once. The chain carries TRBV3-1 and TRBJ1-3; D gene unclear. V was clipped by 8 bases and J by 5 bases, with 16 bases between them. Germline lookup yields CDR1 LGHDT and CDR2 YNNKEL (reference sequence). This CDR3 spans 14 amino acids. CDR3 DNA: TGTGCCAGCCTGGACTCCATGAGGAGAAACACCATATATTTT. Translated, it gives CASLDSMRRNTIYF. Combining the CDR3 with reference TRBV3-1 and TRBJ1-3 gives the whole variable domain DTAVSQTPKYLVTQMGNDKSIKCEQNLGHDTMYWYKQDSKKFLKIMFSYNNKELIINETVPNRFSPKSPDKAHLNLHINSLELGDSAVYFCASLDSMRRNTIYFGEGSWLTVV.

This clonotype has at least ten counts. The rearrangement joins TRBV2 to TRBJ2-1, with 8 bases that match TRBD2. This CDR3 region has 16 residues. With 6 bases clipped from V and 4 bases from J, the junction kept 11 bases outside the gene matches. In germline, CDR1 is SNHLY, CDR2 FYNNEI. The chain's CDR3 is CASRERSGRRYNEQFF. CDR3 bases: TGTGCCAGCAGGGAGCGAAGCGGGAGAAGGTACAATGAGCAGTTCTTC.

The chain has TRBV6-1 and TRBJ1-1; TRBD1 matches at 7 bases. Looked up from germline, CDR1 is MNHNS and CDR2 is SASEGT. Unmatched junction bases numbered 10, after V lost 6 bases and J lost 0 bases. The CDR3 loop spans 16 amino acids. The CDR3 is CASRSRTGVMNTEAFF. The CDR3 DNA is TGTGCCAGCAGATCGAGGACAGGAGTCATGAACACTGAAGCTTTCTTT.

The sample holds a few counts of this clonotype. This rearrangement joins TRBV29-1 to TRBJ1-5; D is possibly TRBD1 (6 bases). CDR3 length: 13 amino acids. Per the germline V gene, CDR1 is SQVTM and CDR2 is ANQGSEA. The V end lost 6 bases, the J end lost 7 bases, and 16 bases lay between the germline ends. Here the CDR3 reads CSVGGGGGQPQHF. DNA of the CDR3: TGCAGCGTCGGGGGGGGGGGCGGACAGCCCCAGCATTTT.

Ten or more counts support this clonotype. V usage is TRBV9 and J usage is TRBJ1-1; 9 positions match TRBD1. V was pared by 4 bases and J by 8 bases, with 3 bases of the junction left unmatched. The CDR3 has 12 residues. Germline CDR1 reads SGDLS; CDR2 reads YYNGEE. CDR3 amino acids: CASSYGTGEAFF. Written as DNA, the CDR3 is TGTGCCAGCAGCTACGGGACAGGGGAAGCTTTCTTT.

The chain recombines TRBV6-1 with TRBJ1-1, with D unresolved. V shed 6 bases and J shed 5 bases, with 19 bases lying between them. The CDR3 loop spans 15 amino acids. Looked up from germline, CDR1 is MNHNS and CDR2 is SASEGT. The CDR3 DNA reads TGTGCCAGCAGCGCCCCCCAGTTAGGCAGGACTGAAGCTTTCTTT. Translation: CASSAPQLGRTEAFF.